These 16 T cell receptor beta chains were sequenced from one sample in a study of Graves' ophthalmopathy and Graves' hyperthyroidism (dated by TCRdb to the late 2010s). The data were produced on an Illumina HiSeq 2000. TCR beta CDR3 regions were amplified from RNA transcripts for repertoire sequencing. A first-round RT-PCR used HTBI primers with the Qiagen OneStep RT-PCR kit, followed by a second-round multiplex PCR, size selection and purification. TCRdb reran the public reads through fastp at Q25 and MiXCR, keeping productive beta chains. Every entry covers one CDR3 protein and lists the most common genes and DNA from its rows. The sample data list fewer than 250,000 distinct CDR3 sequences, and around 30% of these were observed just once. Approximately 9.1% of the sample is taken by the ten largest. Material: peripheral blood. All receptors derive from a man in his forties or fifties with Graves' ophthalmopathy. Donor details come from another sample of the same person, matched by shared clones.

As concerns this clonotype: At one end the junction does not follow the germline gene, possibly because of a read error. The rearrangement joins TRBV12-3 or TRBV12-4 to TRBJ1-2; 7 bases line up with TRBD1. CDR3 length: 11 amino acids. CDR3 nucleotides: TGTGCCAGCAGTTCCAGGACAGGCCCTTCATTC. Amino acids: CASSSRTGPSF.

This clonotype showed up many times. V usage is TRBV20-1 and J usage is TRBJ2-7, with 7 positions matching TRBD2. The CDR3 contains 14 residues. Germline V gene sequence: CDR1 DFQATT, CDR2 SNEGSKA (reference sequence). Unmatched junction bases numbered 5, after V lost 1 base and J lost 2 bases. CDR3 region: CSARVWGGPYEQYF. CDR3 nucleotides: TGCAGTGCTAGAGTATGGGGAGGGCCCTACGAGCAGTACTTC.

This clonotype has more than one count but fewer than ten. The chain uses TRBV12-3 or TRBV12-4 and TRBJ2-7, with 11 positions matching TRBD1. The V gene end was trimmed by 5 bases and the J gene end by 3 bases; junction bases not matched to a gene: 6. This CDR3 comprises 15 residues. The CDR3 DNA sequence: TGTGCCAGCAGTGAAGATGGGACAGGGGGCTACGAGCAGTACTTC. Its translation is CASSEDGTGGYEQYF.

This clonotype has a count of ten or more. The chain is built from TRBV9 and TRBJ2-2, with 10 bases matching TRBD1. This CDR3 comprises 18 residues. The germline gives CDR1 SGDLS, CDR2 YYNGEE. The V segment lost 4 bases and the J segment 1 base; nucleotides outside the gene matches: 10. CDR3 nucleotide sequence: TGTGCCAGCAGCACAGTTCGACAGGGGGCTGGGAACACCGGGGAGCTGTTTTTT. It yields the protein CASSTVRQGAGNTGELFF.

J is TRBJ1-4 and V is TRBV11-2; TRBD1 matches at 9 bases. Germline V lookup: CDR1 SGHAT, CDR2 FQNNGV. The CDR3 runs 19 residues. V gave up 1 base and J gave up 8 bases; unmatched junction bases: 17. The CDR3 DNA is TGTGCCAGCAGCTTAGGTTTCGGGACAGGGATAGGTGGTGAGGAAAAACTGTTTTTT. Residues: CASSLGFGTGIGGEEKLFF.

This clonotype was detected ten times or more. The chain has TRBV28 and TRBJ2-7; D gene uncertain. The CDR3 consists of 14 residues. The germline V gene has CDR1 MDHEN and CDR2 SYDVKM. V dropped 6 bases and J dropped 0 bases, with 12 bases sitting between them. CDR3 loop: CASSSRLHSYEQYF. The CDR3 bases are TGTGCCAGCAGCAGCCGGTTGCACTCCTACGAGCAGTACTTC.

CDR3 sequence (DNA): TGTGCCAGCAGACCCCCGGGGAAGGCCACCGGGGAGCTGTTTTTT. This encodes CASRPPGKATGELFF. The chain couples TRBV6-1 to TRBJ2-2, with D perhaps matching TRBD2 (5 bases). CDR3 size: 15 residues. Deletions cut 6 bases from V and 4 bases from J, with 15 bases between. Germline CDR1 and CDR2: MNHNS and SASEGT.

This clonotype was counted many times. This chain joins TRBV11-2 and TRBJ2-7; 8 bases are shared with TRBD2. V gave up 3 bases and J gave up 3 bases; unmatched junction bases: 7. From germline, CDR1 is SGHAT and CDR2 FQNNGV. This CDR3 is built from 15 residues. CDR3 in amino acids: CASSFSYGRDYEQYF. In nucleotides, the CDR3 is TGTGCCAGCAGCTTCTCTTACGGGAGGGACTACGAGCAGTACTTC.

This clonotype was recorded at least ten times. The chain is built from TRBV6-5 and TRBJ2-2; D remains unclear. Deletions cut 0 bases from V and 6 bases from J, with 11 bases between. CDR1 is MNHEY, CDR2 SVGAGI, per germline. The CDR3 covers 15 residues. The CDR3 DNA is TGTGCCAGCAGTTACTCGACCTCTCCCCCCGGGGAGCTGTTTTTT. Protein sequence: CASSYSTSPPGELFF.

This clonotype was seen many times. This chain links TRBV20-1 with TRBJ1-5; D is undetermined. CDR3 length: 13 residues. The V end was cut by 0 bases, the J end by 8 bases, with 11 bases between. Per germline, CDR1 DFQATT and CDR2 SNEGSKA (reference sequence). In nucleotides, the CDR3 is TGCAGTGCTAGAGAGGCCCGAGGAAAGCCCCAGCATTTT. It yields the protein CSAREARGKPQHF.

This clonotype showed up many times. The chain joins TRBV29-1 to TRBJ2-7; D tentatively fits TRBD1 or TRBD2 (7 bases each). The CDR3 is 15 amino acids. The germline V gene encodes CDR1 SQVTM and CDR2 ANQGSEA. V lost 4 bases, J lost 3 bases, and 19 bases lay in between. The CDR3 DNA reads TGCAGCGTTGGCGGGGGACAGACCTTAGGCTACGAGCAGTACTTC. It encodes CSVGGGQTLGYEQYF.

This clonotype came up many times. The genes are TRBV5-1 and TRBJ2-7; no reliable D call. Trimming cost V 4 bases and J 2 bases, with 4 bases left between them. The CDR3 is 11 residues long. CDR1 is SGHRS and CDR2 is YFSETQ in the germline V gene. CDR3 coding DNA: TGCGCCAGCAGCCCCACCTACGAGCAGTACTTC. Translation gives CASSPTYEQYF.

This clonotype has a single count. CDR3 region: CASSLLGQTNTEAFF. The DNA of the CDR3 is TGTGCCAGCAGCCTACTGGGACAAACGAACACTGAAGCTTTCTTT. The chain combines TRBV28 with TRBJ1-1; TRBD1 is a possible D gene (6 bases). V lost 6 bases and J lost 1, with 15 bases in between. Germline CDR1 is MDHEN and CDR2 is SYDVKM. The CDR3 runs 15 residues.

This clonotype was seen repeatedly, ten times or more. J is TRBJ2-7 and V is TRBV28; D is unclear. Germline loops: CDR1 MDHEN, CDR2 SYDVKM. The V and J ends lost 2 bases and 9 bases respectively, with 11 bases between them. This CDR3 is built from 12 residues. The CDR3 DNA follows: TGTGCCAGCAGTTTAACTGACGTCGGGCAGTACTTC. Translation: CASSLTDVGQYF.

This clonotype was recorded at least ten times. J is TRBJ2-5 and V is TRBV28, with D possibly called TRBD1 or TRBD2 (6 bases each). The ends were cut back, 5 bases at V and 2 bases at J, with 15 bases in the middle. The CDR3 sequence is 15 residues long. Germline CDR1 is MDHEN and CDR2 is SYDVKM. CDR3 bases: TGTGCCAGCAGTCTCACAGGGACTCTGCAAGAGACCCAGTACTTC. Translating gives CASSLTGTLQETQYF.

The V and J genes are TRBV7-2 and TRBJ1-5; 7 positions match TRBD1. Germline V gene data show CDR1 as SGHTA and CDR2 as FQGNSA. V shed 2 bases, J shed 7 bases, and the junction held 8 bases outside the gene matches. The CDR3 sequence is 15 residues long. DNA of the CDR3: TGTGCCAGCAGCTTAATTCGGACAGGCGGACAGCCCCAGCATTTT. Residues: CASSLIRTGGQPQHF.